This T cell receptor beta chain was observed in a study of identical twins. Study-level findings and limits: The more abundant beta clonotypes in cord blood had fewer insertions, and memory repertoires did not show this.

This clonotype was detected many times. Its antigen remains unidentified. Template switching added a universal primer binding site, and final cDNA carried unique molecular identifiers. TCRdb used MiXCR to reprocess the 5' RACE reads, holding one entry per CDR3 protein. The sample includes roughly 630,000 distinct CDR3 sequences, roughly 7.2% of them seen just once. CDR1 and CDR2 from the germline V gene are SGHRS and YFSETQ. V lost 0 bases and J lost 5, with 13 bases in between. The CDR3 length is 15 residues. The sample was also linked to a second study, of yellow fever vaccine responses in identical twins.

This receptor was obtained from a young woman in good health. Input material: PBMCs. The chain uses TRBV5-1 and TRBJ2-3, with TRBD2 as a possible D gene (5 bases). The CDR3 here is CASSLVGATGDTQYF. The CDR3 DNA reads as TGCGCCAGCAGCTTGGTGGGAGCGACGGGAGATACGCAGTATTTT.